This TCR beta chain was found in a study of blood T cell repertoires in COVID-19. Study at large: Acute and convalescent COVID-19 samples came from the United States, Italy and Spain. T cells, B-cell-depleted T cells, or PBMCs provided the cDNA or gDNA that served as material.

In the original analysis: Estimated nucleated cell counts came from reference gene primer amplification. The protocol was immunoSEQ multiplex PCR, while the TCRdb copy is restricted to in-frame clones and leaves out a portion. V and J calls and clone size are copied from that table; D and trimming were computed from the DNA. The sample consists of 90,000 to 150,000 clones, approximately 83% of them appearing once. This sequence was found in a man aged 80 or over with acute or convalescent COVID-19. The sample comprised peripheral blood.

The CDR3 DNA sequence: TGCGCCAGCAGTGAGGATGGAACAGGCAACCAAGAGACCCAGTACTTC. As protein: CASSEDGTGNQETQYF. The chain has TRBV10-1 and TRBJ2-5; TRBD1 might be the D (5 bases). The CDR3 spans 16 residues. V was cut by 2 bases and J by 0 bases, with 13 bases left in between. Germline V CDR1 and CDR2: WNHNN, SYGVQD (reference sequence).